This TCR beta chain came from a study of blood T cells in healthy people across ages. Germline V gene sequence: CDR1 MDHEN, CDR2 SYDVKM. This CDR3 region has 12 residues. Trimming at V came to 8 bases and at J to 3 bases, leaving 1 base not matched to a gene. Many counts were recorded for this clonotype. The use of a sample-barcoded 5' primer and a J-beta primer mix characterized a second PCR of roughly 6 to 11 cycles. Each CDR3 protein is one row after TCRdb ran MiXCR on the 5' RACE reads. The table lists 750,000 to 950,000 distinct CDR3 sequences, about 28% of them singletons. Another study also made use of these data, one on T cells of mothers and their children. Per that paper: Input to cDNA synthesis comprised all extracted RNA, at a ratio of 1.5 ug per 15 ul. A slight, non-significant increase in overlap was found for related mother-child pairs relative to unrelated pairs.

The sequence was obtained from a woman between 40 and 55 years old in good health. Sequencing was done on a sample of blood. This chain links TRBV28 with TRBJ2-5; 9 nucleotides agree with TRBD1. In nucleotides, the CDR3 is TGTGCCAGCCGGACAGGGGAAGAGACCCAGTACTTC. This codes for CASRTGEETQYF.